This T cell receptor beta chain originates from a study of blood T cell repertoires in COVID-19. In the original processing: Using reference gene primer amplification, nucleated cell counts were estimated. The data were produced by immunoSEQ multiplex PCR, yet TCRdb's version contains in-frame clones alone and is incomplete. V and J calls and clone size come straight from that table; D and trimming were deduced from the DNA. The data contain about 200,000 clones, approximately 84% of them singletons. The length of the CDR3 is 13 residues. V lost 4 bases and J 7 bases, leaving 9 bases between the germline ends. Germline V gene data show CDR1 as KGHDR and CDR2 as SFDVKD. Participants, roughly 18 to 90 years old, spanned about 26 US areas. Which cohort a participant joined came from the clinical history participants gave. Recovery among Cohort 3 donors was established by two negative PCRs, clearance, or symptom resolution.

This receptor was identified in a man in his forties who had recovered from COVID-19. This chain connects TRBV24-1 to TRBJ2-2; D perhaps matches TRBD2 (6 bases). The sample comprised PBMCs or T cells enriched from blood (not recorded which). CDR3 loop: CATSDGGVGELFF. The CDR3, as DNA: TGTGCCACCAGTGACGGGGGAGTCGGGGAGCTGTTTTTT.